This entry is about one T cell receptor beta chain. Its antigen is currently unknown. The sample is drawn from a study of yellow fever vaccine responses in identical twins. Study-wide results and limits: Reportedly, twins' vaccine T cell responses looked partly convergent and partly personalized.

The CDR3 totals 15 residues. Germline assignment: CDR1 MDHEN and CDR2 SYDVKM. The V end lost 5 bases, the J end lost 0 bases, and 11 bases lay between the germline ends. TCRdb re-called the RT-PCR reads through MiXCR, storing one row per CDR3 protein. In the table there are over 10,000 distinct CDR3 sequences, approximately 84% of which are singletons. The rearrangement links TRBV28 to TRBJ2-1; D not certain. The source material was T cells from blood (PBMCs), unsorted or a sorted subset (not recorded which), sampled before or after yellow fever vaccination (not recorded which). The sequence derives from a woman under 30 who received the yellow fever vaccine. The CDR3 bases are TGTGCCAGCAGTATTGTGGTAAGCTCCTACAATGAGCAGTTCTTC. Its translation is CASSIVVSSYNEQFF.